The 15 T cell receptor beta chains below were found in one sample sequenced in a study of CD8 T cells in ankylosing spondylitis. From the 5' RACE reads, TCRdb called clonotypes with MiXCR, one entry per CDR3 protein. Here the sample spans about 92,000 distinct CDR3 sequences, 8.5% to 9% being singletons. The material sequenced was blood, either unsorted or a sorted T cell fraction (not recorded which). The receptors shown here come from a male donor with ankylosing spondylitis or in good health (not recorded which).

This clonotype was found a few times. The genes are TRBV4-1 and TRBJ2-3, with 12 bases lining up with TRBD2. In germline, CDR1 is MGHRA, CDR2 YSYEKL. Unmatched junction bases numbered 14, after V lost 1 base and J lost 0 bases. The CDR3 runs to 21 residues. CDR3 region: CASSQVGSSGGAVESTDTQYF. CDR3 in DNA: TGCGCCAGCAGCCAAGTAGGATCTAGCGGGGGGGCCGTTGAAAGCACAGATACGCAGTATTTT.

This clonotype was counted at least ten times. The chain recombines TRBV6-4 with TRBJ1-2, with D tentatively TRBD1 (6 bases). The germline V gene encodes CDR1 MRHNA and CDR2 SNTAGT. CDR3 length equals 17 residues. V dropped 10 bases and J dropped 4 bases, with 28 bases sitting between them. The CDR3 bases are TGTGCCACCGAAAACCGGGACACTCTTACAACGGCCTATGGCTACACCTTC. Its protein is CATENRDTLTTAYGYTF.

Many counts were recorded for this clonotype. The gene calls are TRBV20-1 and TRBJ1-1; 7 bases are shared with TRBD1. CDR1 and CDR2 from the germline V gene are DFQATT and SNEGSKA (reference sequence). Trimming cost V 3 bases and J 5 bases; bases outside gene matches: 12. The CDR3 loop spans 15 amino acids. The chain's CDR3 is CSAREQGGVRTEAFF. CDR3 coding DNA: TGCAGTGCTAGGGAGCAGGGGGGAGTGAGGACTGAAGCTTTCTTT.

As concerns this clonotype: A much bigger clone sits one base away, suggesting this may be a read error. The CDR3: CASGSGTNNNEQFF. The CDR3 DNA reads as TGCGCCAGCGGGTCTGGGACAAATAACAATGAGCAGTTCTTC. V gene TRBV10-2 combines with J gene TRBJ2-1; D perhaps matches TRBD1 (6 bases). The CDR3 is made up of 14 amino acids. V was cut by 8 bases and J by 5 bases, with 16 bases left in between. Germline-derived CDR1 and CDR2 are WSHSY and SAAADI.

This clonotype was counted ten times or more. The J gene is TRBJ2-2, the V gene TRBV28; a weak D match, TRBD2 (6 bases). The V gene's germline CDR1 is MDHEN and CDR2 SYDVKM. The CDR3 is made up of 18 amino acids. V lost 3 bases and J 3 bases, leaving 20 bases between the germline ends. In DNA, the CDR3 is TGTGCCAGCAGTTTTAGCGCCACGGGAGAGGCTCACACCGGGGAGCTGTTTTTT. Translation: CASSFSATGEAHTGELFF.

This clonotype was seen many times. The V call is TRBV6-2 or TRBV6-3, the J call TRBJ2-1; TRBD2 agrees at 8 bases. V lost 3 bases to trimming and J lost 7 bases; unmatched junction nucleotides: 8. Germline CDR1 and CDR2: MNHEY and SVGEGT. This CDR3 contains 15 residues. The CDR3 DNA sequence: TGTGCCAGCAGTTATGTACGGGGGGGCCATAATGAGCAGTTCTTC. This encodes CASSYVRGGHNEQFF.

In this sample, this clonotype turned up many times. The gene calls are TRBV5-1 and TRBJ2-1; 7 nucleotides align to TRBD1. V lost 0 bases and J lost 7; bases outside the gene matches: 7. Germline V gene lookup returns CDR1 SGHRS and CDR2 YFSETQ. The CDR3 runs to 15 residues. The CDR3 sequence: CASSLVQGKANEQFF. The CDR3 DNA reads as TGCGCCAGCAGCTTGGTACAGGGGAAGGCAAATGAGCAGTTCTTC.

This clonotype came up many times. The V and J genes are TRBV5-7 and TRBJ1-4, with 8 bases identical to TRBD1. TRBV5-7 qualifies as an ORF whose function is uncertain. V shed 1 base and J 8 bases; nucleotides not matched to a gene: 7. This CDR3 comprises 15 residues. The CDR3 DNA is TGTGCCAGCAGCTTGCTGATGGACAGGGTGGAAAAACTGTTTTTT. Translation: CASSLLMDRVEKLFF.

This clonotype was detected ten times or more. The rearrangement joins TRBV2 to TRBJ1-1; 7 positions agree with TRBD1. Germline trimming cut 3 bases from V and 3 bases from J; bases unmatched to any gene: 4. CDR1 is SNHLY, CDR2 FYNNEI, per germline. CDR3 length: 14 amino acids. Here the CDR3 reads CASSDQTGYTEAFF. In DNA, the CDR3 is TGTGCCAGCAGTGATCAGACAGGGTACACTGAAGCTTTCTTT.

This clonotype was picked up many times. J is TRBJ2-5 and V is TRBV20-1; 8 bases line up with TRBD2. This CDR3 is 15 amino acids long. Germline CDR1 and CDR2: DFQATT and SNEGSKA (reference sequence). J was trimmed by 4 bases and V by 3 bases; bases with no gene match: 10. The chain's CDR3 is CSASYPRSGVETQYF. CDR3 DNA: TGCAGTGCTAGCTACCCTCGTAGCGGGGTAGAGACCCAGTACTTC.

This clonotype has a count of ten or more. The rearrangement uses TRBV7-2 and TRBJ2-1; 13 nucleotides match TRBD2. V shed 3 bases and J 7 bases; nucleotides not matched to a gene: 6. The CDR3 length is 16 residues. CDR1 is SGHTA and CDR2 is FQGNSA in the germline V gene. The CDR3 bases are TGTGCCAGCAGCTTGCAGCCGGGACTAGCGGGGAATGAGCAGTTCTTC. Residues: CASSLQPGLAGNEQFF.

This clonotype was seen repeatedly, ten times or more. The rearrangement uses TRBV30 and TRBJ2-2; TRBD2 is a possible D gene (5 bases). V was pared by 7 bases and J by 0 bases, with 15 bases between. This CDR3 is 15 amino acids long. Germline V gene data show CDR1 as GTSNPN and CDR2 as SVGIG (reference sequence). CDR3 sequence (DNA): TGTGCCTCCCCCCGGGGTCTGACGAACACCGGGGAGCTGTTTTTT. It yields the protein CASPRGLTNTGELFF.

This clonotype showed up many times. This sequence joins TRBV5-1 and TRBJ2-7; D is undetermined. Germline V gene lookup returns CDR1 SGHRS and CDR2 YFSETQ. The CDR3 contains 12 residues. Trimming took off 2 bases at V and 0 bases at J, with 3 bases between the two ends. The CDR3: CASSLNSYEQYF. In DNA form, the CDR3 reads TGCGCCAGCAGCTTAAACTCCTACGAGCAGTACTTC.

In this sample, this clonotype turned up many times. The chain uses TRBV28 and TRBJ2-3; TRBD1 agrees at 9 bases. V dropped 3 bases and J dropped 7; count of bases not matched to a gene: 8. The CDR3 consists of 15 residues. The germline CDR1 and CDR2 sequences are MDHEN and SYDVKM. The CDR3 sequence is CASSLRDRAPHTQYF. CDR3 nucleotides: TGTGCCAGCAGTTTGCGGGACAGGGCCCCCCATACGCAGTATTTT.

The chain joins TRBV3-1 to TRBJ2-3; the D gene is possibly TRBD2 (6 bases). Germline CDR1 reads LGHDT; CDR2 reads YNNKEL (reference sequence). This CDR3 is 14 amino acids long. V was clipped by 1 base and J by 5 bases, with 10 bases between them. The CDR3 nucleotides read TGTGCCAGCAGCCAAGTGGAGGGGCTAGATACGCAGTATTTT. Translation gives CASSQVEGLDTQYF.